What follows are 24 T cell receptor beta chains derived from one specimen sequenced in a study of blood T cell repertoires in COVID-19. Only in-frame clones appear in the TCRdb table, and some are missing; sequencing was by immunoSEQ multiplex PCR. This table has 100,000 to 150,000 clones, over 60% appearing once. Sequenced input: peripheral blood. Receptors were obtained from a man in his forties with active or convalescent COVID-19.

The chain joins TRBV6-5 to TRBJ1-6, with 9 bases lining up with TRBD1. The V and J ends lost 6 bases and 7 bases, in that order; junction bases with no gene match: 4. This CDR3 contains 14 residues. CDR1 is MNHEY, CDR2 SVGAGI, per germline. The CDR3 spells CASSSGTGNSPLHF. CDR3 sequence (DNA): TGTGCCAGCAGCTCCGGGACAGGGAATTCACCCCTCCACTTT.

This sequence joins TRBV7-9 and TRBJ1-1; TRBD1 matches at 7 bases. The V segment lost 0 bases and the J segment 1 base; nucleotides outside the gene matches: 2. The CDR3 loop spans 15 amino acids. Germline-derived CDR1 and CDR2 are SEHNR and FQNEAQ (reference sequence). CDR3 sequence reads: CASSLAGGRNTEAFF. CDR3 in DNA: TGTGCCAGCAGCTTAGCAGGGGGCCGGAACACTGAAGCTTTCTTT.

This chain links TRBV28 with TRBJ1-1, with D possibly matching TRBD1 (5 bases). CDR1 and CDR2 from the germline V gene are MDHEN and SYDVKM. V was trimmed by 5 bases and J by 11 bases, leaving 15 bases between them. The CDR3 sequence is 12 residues long. As DNA, the CDR3 is TGTGCCAGCAGTGATGACAGCGTGCATGCTTTCTTT. It encodes CASSDDSVHAFF. Full variable domain (remainder filled in from reference TRBV28 and TRBJ1-1): DVKVTQSSRYLVKRTGEKVFLECVQDMDHENMFWYRQDPGLGLRLIYFSYDVKMKEKGDIPEGYSVSREKKERFSLILESASTNQTSMYLCASSDDSVHAFFGQGTRLTVV.

The chain carries TRBV27 and TRBJ2-7; 9 bases match TRBD2. Germline V gene data show CDR1 as MNHEY and CDR2 as SMNVEV (reference sequence). Trimming took 2 bases from V and 2 from J; bases not matched to a gene: 4. The CDR3 has 15 residues. CDR3 region: CASSLKSSGAYEQYF. The CDR3 nucleotides are TGTGCCAGCAGTTTAAAGTCTAGCGGGGCCTACGAGCAGTACTTC.

The chain employs TRBV9 and TRBJ1-1; 9 bases line up with TRBD1. The germline V gene encodes CDR1 SGDLS and CDR2 YYNGEE. V trimming: 0 bases; J trimming: 3 bases; junction bases outside the gene matches: 12. The CDR3 totals 18 residues. In DNA form, the CDR3 reads TGTGCCAGCAGCGTAGGGGGGACAGGGAAAGGGTTGGACACTGAAGCTTTCTTT. The encoded protein is CASSVGGTGKGLDTEAFF.

This sequence joins TRBV11-1 and TRBJ2-5; 8 bases are a match to TRBD1. Unmatched junction bases numbered 11, after V lost 1 base and J lost 10 bases. This CDR3 region has 15 residues. CDR1 and CDR2 from the germline V gene are SGHAT and FQDESV (reference sequence). In DNA, the CDR3 is TGTGCCAGCAGCTTAGGTGGGACAGGAGGGTCGCGCCAGTACTTC. This sequence encodes CASSLGGTGGSRQYF.

This clone was observed a single time. CDR3 sequence (DNA): TGTGCCAGCAGCACCCTGGCGGGGGGGTCCTACGAGCAGTACTTC. Protein product: CASSTLAGGSYEQYF. The chain is built from TRBV7-2 and TRBJ2-7; TRBD2 matches at 9 bases. Germline trimming cut 5 bases from V and 1 base from J; bases unmatched to any gene: 6. Per germline, CDR1 SGHTA and CDR2 FQGNSA. This CDR3 contains 15 residues.

The chain couples TRBV11-2 to TRBJ2-7; 9 bases line up with TRBD1. Germline CDR1 reads SGHAT; CDR2 reads FQNNGV. The CDR3 is made up of 15 amino acids. With V trimmed by 5 bases and J by 0 bases, 5 bases remained unmatched. This CDR3 reads CASSPGQGSSYEQYF. CDR3 DNA: TGTGCCAGCAGCCCCGGACAGGGGTCCTCCTACGAGCAGTACTTC.

The rearrangement links TRBV5-6 to TRBJ2-1; D is possibly TRBD1 (6 bases). The germline CDR1 and CDR2 sequences are SGHDT and YYEEEE. Trimming removed 4 bases at V and 3 bases at J, with 17 bases between. This CDR3 has 16 amino acids. DNA for the CDR3: TGTGCCAGCAGCCTACCGACAGGTCAGGACTACAATGAGCAGTTCTTC. It yields the protein CASSLPTGQDYNEQFF. The variable domain in full, with the rest retrieved from reference TRBV5-6 and TRBJ2-1, is DAGVTQSPTHLIKTRGQQVTLRCSPKSGHDTVSWYQQALGQGPQFIFQYYEEEERQRGNFPDRFSGHQFPNYSSELNVNALLLGDSALYLCASSLPTGQDYNEQFFGPGTRLTVL.

The chain recombines TRBV30 with TRBJ2-6; D remains ambiguous. Trimming removed 2 bases from V and 1 base from J, with 12 bases in between. The CDR3 runs 16 residues. Germline lookup yields CDR1 GTSNPN and CDR2 SVGIG (reference sequence). The CDR3: CAWSPPGVSGANVLTF. DNA for the CDR3: TGTGCCTGGAGTCCCCCAGGCGTTTCTGGGGCCAACGTCCTGACTTTC.

The genes are TRBV18 and TRBJ1-4; D remains unclear. V lost 1 base and J 3 bases, leaving 6 bases between the germline ends. Per the germline V gene, CDR1 is KGHSH and CDR2 is LQKENI. CDR3 size: 14 residues. CDR3 coding DNA: TGTGCCAGCTCACCACGGGCACCTAATGAAAAACTGTTTTTT. Translated, it gives CASSPRAPNEKLFF.

This chain connects TRBV5-6 to TRBJ1-1, with D possibly being TRBD1 (5 bases). CDR3 length: 13 amino acids. Germline V gene data show CDR1 as SGHDT and CDR2 as YYEEEE. The V gene lost 4 bases and the J gene lost 1 base, with 8 bases spanning the gap. CDR3 residues: CASSIDRNTEAFF. CDR3 in DNA: TGTGCCAGCAGCATAGACAGGAACACTGAAGCTTTCTTT.

This clone occurred a few times. Sequence at one end of the junction differs from germline and may be a read error. The V gene is TRBV7-7, the J gene TRBJ1-2; 10 bases fit TRBD1. CDR3 length: 14 residues. Per germline, CDR1 SSHAT and CDR2 FNYEAQ (reference sequence). CDR3: CASSRAGTGEGYTF. For the CDR3, the DNA is TGTGCTAGCAGCCGGGCCGGGACAGGGGAAGGCTACACCTTC.

The chain links TRBV5-1 to TRBJ2-6; TRBD1 is a possible D gene (5 bases). Trimming took 0 bases from V and 3 from J, leaving 22 bases between them. Germline assignment: CDR1 SGHRS and CDR2 YFSETQ. This CDR3 has 20 amino acids. CDR3 sequence reads: CASSLEGPSRMGFGANVLTF. The CDR3 nucleotides read TGCGCCAGCAGCTTGGAGGGGCCGAGTAGGATGGGATTTGGGGCCAACGTCCTGACTTTC.

Of note for this clone: A much larger clone is a single base away; this may be a read error. The genes are TRBV6-5 and TRBJ1-5, with a weak D call TRBD1 (6 bases). This CDR3 spans 12 amino acids. The V gene's germline CDR1 is MNHEY and CDR2 SVGAGI. V was cut by 8 bases and J by 5 bases, with 10 bases left in between. The CDR3 DNA is TGTGCCAGCGGCAGGGGATATCAGCCCCAGCATTTT. This encodes CASGRGYQPQHF.

This clone was picked up one time. The genes are TRBV4-1 and TRBJ2-5, with 8 bases lining up with TRBD1. The junction had 8 bases not matched to a gene; V was cut back by 4 bases and J by 4 bases. Germline CDR1 reads MGHRA; CDR2 reads YSYEKL. The CDR3 is 15 amino acids. For the CDR3, the DNA is TGCGCCAGCAGCCTCCGACAGGGGATGGGAGAGACCCAGTACTTC. Translated, it gives CASSLRQGMGETQYF.

The gene calls are TRBV11-2 and TRBJ1-2, with D hard to call. Deletions cut 2 bases from V and 8 bases from J, with 12 bases between. Germline assignment: CDR1 SGHAT and CDR2 FQNNGV. This CDR3 is built from 13 residues. The CDR3 DNA reads as TGTGCCAGCAGCTTATCCACGACAAGCGGCTACACCTTC. Translated, it gives CASSLSTTSGYTF.

This clone was seen only once. This chain joins TRBV6-5 and TRBJ2-1; D remains unclear. Trimming took 6 bases from V and 2 from J, leaving 14 bases between them. The length of the CDR3 is 15 residues. The germline CDR1 and CDR2 sequences are MNHEY and SVGAGI. The CDR3 DNA reads TGTGCCAGCAGCCCCTCGGCGGAGCCCTACAATGAGCAGTTCTTC. Residues: CASSPSAEPYNEQFF.

The J gene is TRBJ1-1, the V gene TRBV11-1; 9 nucleotides align to TRBD1. Germline V gene lookup returns CDR1 SGHAT and CDR2 FQDESV (reference sequence). J was trimmed by 2 bases and V by 5 bases; bases with no gene match: 6. The length of the CDR3 is 15 residues. As DNA, the CDR3 is TGTGCCAGCAGCCCGATTACAGGGGGCAACACTGAAGCTTTCTTT. This sequence encodes CASSPITGGNTEAFF.

The V and J genes are TRBV6-1 and TRBJ2-4; 10 nucleotides agree with TRBD2. CDR1 and CDR2 from the germline V gene are MNHNS and SASEGT. The CDR3 sequence is 16 residues long. The J segment lost 0 bases and the V segment lost 1 base, leaving 0 bases of the junction unmatched. CDR3 nucleotides: TGTGCCAGCAGTGAAGGACTAGCGGGAGCCAAAAACATTCAGTACTTC. Translating it yields CASSEGLAGAKNIQYF.

This clone has a single count. The V and J genes are TRBV6-1 and TRBJ1-1, with unresolved D. Germline lookup yields CDR1 MNHNS and CDR2 SASEGT. V was trimmed by 0 bases and J by 5 bases, leaving 7 bases between them. The CDR3 loop spans 13 amino acids. Written as DNA, the CDR3 is TGTGCCAGCAGTGAAGCTGGACTAACTGAAGCTTTCTTT. As protein: CASSEAGLTEAFF.

The CDR3: CASGSGDRGTDTQYF. The CDR3 region has the DNA TGTGCTAGTGGTTCGGGGGACAGGGGGACAGATACGCAGTATTTT. This chain joins TRBV12-5 and TRBJ2-3, with 11 positions matching TRBD1. The length of the CDR3 is 15 residues. Germline CDR1 is LGHNT and CDR2 is FRNRAP. V lost 4 bases and J lost 3; bases outside the gene matches: 3.

This clone was detected only once. The chain combines TRBV18 with TRBJ1-5, with 10 bases identical to TRBD1. V was pared by 0 bases and J by 1 base, with 3 bases of the junction left unmatched. This CDR3 has 17 residues. Germline V gives CDR1 KGHSH, CDR2 LQKENI. This CDR3 reads CASSPPTGGPSNQPQHF. The CDR3 DNA reads TGTGCCAGCTCACCACCGACAGGGGGCCCAAGCAATCAGCCCCAGCATTTT.

The chain carries TRBV29-1 and TRBJ1-4; D remains unclear. This CDR3 is built from 12 residues. V was pared by 4 bases and J by 8 bases, with 11 bases between. CDR1 SQVTM and CDR2 ANQGSEA come from the germline V gene. The CDR3 loop reads CSVVSGWEKLFF. The CDR3 DNA sequence: TGCAGCGTTGTCAGTGGTTGGGAAAAACTGTTTTTT.